The 21 T cell receptor beta chains presented below share a single source sample, sequenced in a study of T cells after somatic rescue of genetic block. The protocol was immunoSEQ multiplex PCR, while the TCRdb copy is restricted to in-frame clones and leaves out a portion. The sample consists of fewer than 150,000 clones, about 90% of them appearing once. The specimen sequenced was peripheral blood mononuclear cells (PBMCs). The receptors here all came from a woman between 18 and 30 years old.

This chain uses TRBV7-9 with TRBJ1-1; weak D call: TRBD1 (5 bases). The V end lost 5 bases, the J end lost 4 bases, and 11 bases lay between the germline ends. This CDR3 is built from 13 residues. Germline CDR1 SEHNR, CDR2 FQNEAQ (reference sequence). CDR3 DNA sequence: TGTGCCAGCAGCCTCGGGGGAGGCACTGAAGCTTTCTTT. Translating gives CASSLGGGTEAFF.

The V and J genes are TRBV5-1 and TRBJ2-3, with 7 bases fitting TRBD2. This CDR3 region has 15 residues. Germline-derived CDR1 and CDR2 are SGHRS and YFSETQ. J gave up 0 bases and V 2 bases, and 3 bases lay outside the gene matches. The chain's CDR3 is CASSFQRGSTDTQYF. The CDR3 DNA is TGCGCCAGCAGCTTTCAGCGGGGAAGCACAGATACGCAGTATTTT.

The J gene is TRBJ1-4, the V gene TRBV7-9; the D gene is possibly TRBD1 (5 bases). CDR1 is SEHNR and CDR2 is FQNEAQ in the germline V gene (reference sequence). V was pared by 3 bases and J by 6 bases, with 11 bases between. CDR3 length equals 14 residues. The CDR3 bases are TGTGCCAGCAGCTTTGCAGGGCTGGATGAAAAACTGTTTTTT. It specifies CASSFAGLDEKLFF.

The CDR3: CSVVGLAGLRSYNEQFF. The CDR3 coding sequence is TGCAGCGTTGTGGGACTAGCGGGACTCCGCTCCTACAATGAGCAGTTCTTC. The V and J genes are TRBV29-1 and TRBJ2-1, with 13 bases that match TRBD2. The CDR3 runs 17 residues. The trim removed 4 bases at V and 0 bases at J, leaving 6 bases unmatched. CDR1 is SQVTM and CDR2 is ANQGSEA in the germline V gene.

This chain uses TRBV11-2 with TRBJ1-2; possibly TRBD1 for D (5 bases). The V gene lost 5 bases and the J gene lost 1 base, with 20 bases spanning the gap. The CDR3 has 17 amino acids. The germline V gene has CDR1 SGHAT and CDR2 FQNNGV. The CDR3 spells CASSAIPRRGDNYGYTF. The DNA for the CDR3 is TGTGCCAGCAGCGCGATCCCCCGGAGAGGGGATAACTATGGCTACACCTTC.

The V gene is TRBV30, the J gene TRBJ2-7; D is unresolved. Germline V lookup: CDR1 GTSNPN, CDR2 SVGIG (reference sequence). Trimming pared 4 bases from V and 6 bases from J, leaving 10 bases between. This CDR3 contains 11 residues. The chain's CDR3 is CAWKGRVEQYF. CDR3 bases: TGTGCCTGGAAAGGACGGGTCGAGCAGTACTTC.

This chain joins TRBV2 and TRBJ2-3; D unresolved. Trimming removed 8 bases from V and 5 bases from J, with 17 bases in between. Germline V gene sequence: CDR1 SNHLY, CDR2 FYNNEI. This CDR3 comprises 14 residues. The CDR3 DNA reads TGTGCCAGCCCGGGCTCCCTAGTTTTAGATACGCAGTATTTT. It yields the protein CASPGSLVLDTQYF. Supplemented by reference TRBV2 and TRBJ2-3, the full variable domain reads EPEVTQTPSHQVTQMGQEVILRCVPISNHLYFYWYRQILGQKVEFLVSFYNNEISEKSEIFDDQFSVERPDGSNFTLKIRSTKLEDSAMYFCASPGSLVLDTQYFGPGTRLTVL.

The rearrangement uses TRBV4-2 and TRBJ2-1; 9 bases are a match to TRBD2. The CDR3 runs to 18 residues. CDR1 is LGHNA and CDR2 is YNFKEQ in the germline V gene. J gave up 9 bases and V 4 bases, and 19 bases lay outside the gene matches. DNA for the CDR3: TGTGCCAGCAGCCCGATGACCTCCCTCGGCGGGGGGGCGGTTGAGCAGTTCTTC. Translated: CASSPMTSLGGGAVEQFF.

This clone came up once. Other DNA sequences in this specimen translate into the identical CDR3. The chain joins TRBV6-5 to TRBJ1-5; D uncertain. Germline values: CDR1 MNHEY, CDR2 SVGAGI. The CDR3 spans 11 residues. Trimming stripped 6 bases from V and 1 base from J, with 1 base between. The CDR3 here is CASSSNQPQHF. Here the CDR3 DNA reads TGTGCCAGCAGCAGCAATCAGCCCCAGCATTTT.

This clone has just one count. The chain is built from TRBV9 and TRBJ2-7; D is perhaps TRBD1 or TRBD2 (5 bases each). This CDR3 contains 14 residues. CDR1 and CDR2 (germline): SGDLS, YYNGEE. The ends were cut back, 0 bases at V and 8 bases at J, with 15 bases in the middle. The CDR3 here is CASSVALEGWKQYF. CDR3 coding DNA: TGTGCCAGCAGCGTAGCGCTTGAGGGGTGGAAGCAGTACTTC.

The V call is TRBV10-3, the J call TRBJ2-1; perhaps TRBD2 as D (5 bases). The V end lost 10 bases, the J end lost 7 bases, and 8 bases lay between the germline ends. Per the germline V gene, CDR1 is ENHRY and CDR2 is SYGVKD. The length of the CDR3 is 10 residues. CDR3 sequence: CASGSNEQFF. Written as DNA, the CDR3 is TGTGCCAGCGGGTCTAATGAGCAGTTCTTC.

This rearrangement joins TRBV27 to TRBJ1-2; 7 bases map to TRBD1. Germline-derived CDR1 and CDR2 are MNHEY and SMNVEV (reference sequence). Trimming cost V 5 bases and J 4 bases; bases outside gene matches: 10. The CDR3 covers 15 residues. The CDR3 protein is CASSPRRGGLYGYTF. In DNA form, the CDR3 reads TGTGCCAGCAGTCCGCGCAGGGGGGGGCTCTATGGCTACACCTTC.

The chain combines TRBV6-5 with TRBJ1-2; D remains ambiguous. The CDR3 sequence is 14 residues long. Germline V gives CDR1 MNHEY, CDR2 SVGAGI. Between the trimmed V and J ends, which lost 5 bases and 3 bases, there was a span of 13 bases. This CDR3 reads CASSPLGRDYGYTF. DNA for the CDR3: TGTGCCAGCAGTCCGCTGGGGAGGGACTATGGCTACACCTTC.

The chain couples TRBV18 to TRBJ1-1; weak D call: TRBD1 (6 bases). V shed 6 bases and J shed 4 bases, with 15 bases lying between them. CDR3 length: 14 amino acids. Germline V lookup: CDR1 KGHSH, CDR2 LQKENI. The CDR3 coding sequence is TGTGCCAGCTCGTTCCAAGGGGGGGTCACTGAAGCTTTCTTT. Translating gives CASSFQGGVTEAFF. Variable domain in full (rest from reference TRBV18 and TRBJ1-1): NAGVMQNPRHLVRRRGQEARLRCSPMKGHSHVYWYRQLPEEGLKFMVYLQKENIIDESGMPKERFSAEFPKEGPSILRIQQVVRGDSAAYFCASSFQGGVTEAFFGQGTRLTVV.

The rearrangement uses TRBV19 and TRBJ2-1; 10 positions match TRBD2. CDR1 and CDR2 from the germline V gene are LNHDA and SQIVND (reference sequence). V gave up 4 bases and J gave up 1 base; unmatched junction bases: 1. The CDR3 extends over 15 amino acids. The chain's CDR3 is CASSKTSGSYNEQFF. The CDR3 DNA reads as TGTGCCAGTAGTAAGACTAGCGGGTCCTACAATGAGCAGTTCTTC.

In its sample, this clone was seen once. The chain carries TRBV7-9 and TRBJ2-5, with 9 bases that match TRBD1. The J segment lost 4 bases and the V segment lost 7 bases, leaving 10 bases of the junction unmatched. This CDR3 spans 15 amino acids. Germline values: CDR1 SEHNR, CDR2 FQNEAQ (reference sequence). The CDR3 nucleotides read TGTGCCAGCAATCCTGGACAGGGGCGTGGAGAGACCCAGTACTTC. Protein: CASNPGQGRGETQYF.

The rearrangement links TRBV25-1 to TRBJ2-7; D unresolved. Trimming cost V 1 base and J 2 bases, with 9 bases left between them. Germline CDR1 and CDR2: MGHDK and SYGVNS. The CDR3 spans 14 residues. The CDR3 DNA sequence: TGTGCCAGCAGTGAATCGCCGAATACCTACGAGCAGTACTTC. This gives the protein CASSESPNTYEQYF.

The gene calls are TRBV21-1 and TRBJ1-2; the D segment call TRBD1 is taken from the table without a DNA check. TRBV21-1 is shown as a pseudogene. CDR3 length: 18 amino acids. CDR3 DNA sequence: TGTGCCAGCAGCAAATTACCAACCCCTAACAGAGAACGCTATGGCTACACCTTC. Protein product: CASSKLPTPNRERYGYTF.

This chain links TRBV6-5 with TRBJ1-6, with D maybe TRBD1 (6 bases). This CDR3 comprises 15 residues. The V end lost 5 bases, the J end lost 6 bases, and 14 bases lay between the germline ends. Germline V gene sequence: CDR1 MNHEY, CDR2 SVGAGI. The chain's CDR3 is CASSLYRASNSPLHF. The CDR3 nucleotides read TGTGCCAGCAGTCTGTACAGGGCTAGTAATTCACCCCTCCACTTT.

The chain recombines TRBV11-3 with TRBJ2-1; 11 bases match TRBD2. The CDR3 is 15 residues long. J gave up 5 bases and V 2 bases, and 2 bases lay outside the gene matches. Germline V gives CDR1 SGHNT, CDR2 YENEEA. CDR3 bases: TGTGCCAGCAGCTTATTAGCGGGGGGGCACAATGAGCAGTTCTTC. Translated: CASSLLAGGHNEQFF. Supplemented by reference TRBV11-3 and TRBJ2-1, the full variable domain reads EAGVVQSPRYKIIEKKQPVAFWCNPISGHNTLYWYLQNLGQGPELLIRYENEEAVDDSQLPKDRFSAERLKGVDSTLKIQPAELGDSAVYLCASSLLAGGHNEQFFGPGTRLTVL.

The chain combines TRBV7-2 with TRBJ1-2, with D possibly being TRBD1 (6 bases). The CDR3 is made up of 14 amino acids. V was pared by 5 bases and J by 8 bases, with 18 bases between. CDR1 and CDR2 (germline): SGHTA, FQGNSA. The CDR3 sequence: CASSPSGGARGYTF. The CDR3 DNA is TGTGCCAGCAGCCCGAGTGGGGGGGCTCGAGGCTACACCTTC.